The T cell receptor (beta chain) described here comes from a study of blood T cell repertoires in COVID-19. V gave up 7 bases and J gave up 3 bases, with 19 bases separating them. Per germline, CDR1 SGHNT and CDR2 YYREEE (reference sequence). CDR3 length: 15 amino acids. Assay used: immunoSEQ multiplex PCR; TCRdb lists only in-frame clones, some missing. The sample includes fewer than 450,000 clones, about 90% of them seen just once. The clonotype originates from a woman in her thirties who had recovered from COVID-19. Sequencing was carried out using PBMCs or T cells enriched from blood (not recorded which). This chain links TRBV5-4 with TRBJ1-1; a possible D gene is TRBD1 (6 bases). This CDR3 is CASQAPGETYTEAFF. The DNA of the CDR3 is TGTGCCAGCCAAGCGCCAGGGGAGACCTACACTGAAGCTTTCTTT.